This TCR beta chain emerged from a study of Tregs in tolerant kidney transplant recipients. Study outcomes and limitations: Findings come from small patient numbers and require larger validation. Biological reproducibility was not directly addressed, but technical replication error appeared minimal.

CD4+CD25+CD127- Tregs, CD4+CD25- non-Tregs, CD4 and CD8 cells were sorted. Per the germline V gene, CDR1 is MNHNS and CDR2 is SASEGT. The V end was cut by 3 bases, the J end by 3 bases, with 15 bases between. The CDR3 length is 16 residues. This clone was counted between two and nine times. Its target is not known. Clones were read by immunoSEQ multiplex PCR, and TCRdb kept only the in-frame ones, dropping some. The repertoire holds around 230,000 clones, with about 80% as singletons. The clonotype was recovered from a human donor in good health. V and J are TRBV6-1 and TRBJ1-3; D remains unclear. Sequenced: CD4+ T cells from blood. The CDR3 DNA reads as TGTGCCAGCAGTGACCCAATGCCCGTTTTTGGAAACACCATATATTTT. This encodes CASSDPMPVFGNTIYF.